This record covers a single T cell receptor (beta chain). This sample was taken from a study of technical replicates of blood from a handful of donors. From germline, CDR1 is MGHDK and CDR2 SYGVNS. The length of the CDR3 is 15 residues. The V and J ends lost 7 bases and 1 base, in that order; junction bases with no gene match: 8. Data came from immunoSEQ multiplex PCR; TCRdb stores just in-frame clones and leaves some out. The table shows about 93,000 clones, with around 96% occurring only once. The chain joins TRBV25-1 to TRBJ1-1, with 8 bases identical to TRBD1. The source of this sequence is a human donor in good health. The sequenced sample consisted of T cells isolated from PBMCs. CDR3 loop: CASINGTGKNTEAFF. The CDR3 DNA follows: TGTGCCAGCATCAATGGGACAGGTAAGAACACTGAAGCTTTCTTT.